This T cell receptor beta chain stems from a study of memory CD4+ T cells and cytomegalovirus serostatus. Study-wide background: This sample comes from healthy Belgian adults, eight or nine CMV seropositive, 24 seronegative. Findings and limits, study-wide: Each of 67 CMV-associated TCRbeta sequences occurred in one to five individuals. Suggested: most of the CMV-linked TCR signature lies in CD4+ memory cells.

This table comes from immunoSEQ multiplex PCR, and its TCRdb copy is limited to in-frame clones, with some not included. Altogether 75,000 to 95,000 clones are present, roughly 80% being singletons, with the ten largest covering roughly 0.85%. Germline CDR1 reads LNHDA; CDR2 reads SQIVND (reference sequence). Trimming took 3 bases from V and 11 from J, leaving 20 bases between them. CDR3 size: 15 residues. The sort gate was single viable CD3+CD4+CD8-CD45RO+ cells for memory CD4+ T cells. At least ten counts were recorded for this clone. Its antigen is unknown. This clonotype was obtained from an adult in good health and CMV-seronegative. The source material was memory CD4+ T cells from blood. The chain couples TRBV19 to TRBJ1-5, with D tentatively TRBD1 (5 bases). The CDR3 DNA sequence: TGTGCCAGTAGTATGAAAGGGGCGGGGAAGGGAGCCCAGCATTTT. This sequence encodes CASSMKGAGKGAQHF.